The 25 T cell receptor beta chains given below trace back to one sample, sequenced in a study of blood T cells in healthy people across ages. A J-beta primer mix and a sample-barcoded 5' primer were used in a second PCR of roughly 6 to 12 cycles. TCRdb used MiXCR to reprocess the 5' RACE reads, holding one entry per CDR3 protein. The table has over 500,000 distinct CDR3 sequences, around a quarter seen once. The same sample was also studied in work on T cells of mothers and their children.

The sequenced sample was blood. The source of these receptors is a boy aged 2 to 9 in good health.

This chain links TRBV10-3 with TRBJ2-1; a weak D match, TRBD2 (5 bases). The V gene lost 3 bases and the J gene lost 0 bases, with 6 bases spanning the gap. This CDR3 comprises 14 residues. Germline CDR1 reads ENHRY; CDR2 reads SYGVKD. The CDR3 bases are TGTGCCATCAGTGACGCGGGCTCCTACAATGAGCAGTTCTTC. This gives the protein CAISDAGSYNEQFF.

Notes on this clonotype: An end of the junction does not agree with germline; a read error may underlie this. The chain couples TRBV12-3 or TRBV12-4 to TRBJ2-4; 7 bases are shared with TRBD2. The CDR3 consists of 18 residues. CDR3 sequence reads: CASSPEGEGYLAKSIQYF. The CDR3, as DNA: TGTGCCAGCAGCCCCGAAGGGGAGGGGTACTTAGCCAAAAGCATTCAGTACTTC.

This clonotype was counted a few times. The chain couples TRBV7-2 to TRBJ2-2, with 7 bases aligning to TRBD1. Germline V gene lookup returns CDR1 SGHTA and CDR2 FQGNSA. This CDR3 has 15 amino acids. J gave up 5 bases and V 5 bases, and 8 bases lay outside the gene matches. CDR3 nucleotides: TGTGCCAGCAGCGAAACAGGGGTTGGAACCGGGGAGCTGTTTTTT. It translates to CASSETGVGTGELFF.

This clonotype was seen at least ten times. The chain couples TRBV27 to TRBJ2-3; D not certain. Trimming took off 2 bases at V and 0 bases at J, with 3 bases between the two ends. Germline values: CDR1 MNHEY, CDR2 SMNVEV (reference sequence). CDR3 length: 13 residues. DNA for the CDR3: TGTGCCAGCAGTTTAAAGAGCACAGATACGCAGTATTTT. Residues: CASSLKSTDTQYF.

The chain carries TRBV5-5 and TRBJ1-4, with 7 bases matching TRBD1. Per germline, CDR1 SGHKS and CDR2 YYEKEE (reference sequence). The V and J ends lost 4 bases and 8 bases, in that order; junction bases with no gene match: 11. CDR3 length: 15 residues. CDR3 sequence (DNA): TGTGCCAGCAGCGACCGAGGGGGCGCCGAGGAAAAACTGTTTTTT. Its protein is CASSDRGGAEEKLFF. Complete variable domain (other parts from reference TRBV5-5 and TRBJ1-4): DAGVTQSPTHLIKTRGQQVTLRCSPISGHKSVSWYQQVLGQGPQFIFQYYEKEERGRGNFPDRFSARQFPNYSSELNVNALLLGDSALYLCASSDRGGAEEKLFFGSGTQLSVL.

This clonotype was found a few times. This rearrangement joins TRBV9 to TRBJ2-6, with no clear D. V lost 7 bases and J 4 bases, leaving 6 bases between the germline ends. Germline loops: CDR1 SGDLS, CDR2 YYNGEE. The CDR3 is 12 residues long. The CDR3 DNA follows: TGTGCCAGCGAAGGGGGGGCCAACGTCCTGACTTTC. This codes for CASEGGANVLTF.

The chain employs TRBV7-8 and TRBJ2-1, with D perhaps given as TRBD1 or TRBD2 (5 bases each). The CDR3 spans 15 residues. V lost 4 bases, J lost 1 base, and 11 bases lay in between. CDR1 is SGHVS and CDR2 is FQNEAQ in the germline V gene. CDR3 in amino acids: CASSSEEGSYNEQFF. The CDR3 DNA reads as TGTGCCAGCAGCTCGGAAGAGGGGTCCTACAATGAGCAGTTCTTC.

This clonotype was recorded a few times. The V gene is TRBV10-3, the J gene TRBJ2-4, with TRBD2 identical over 9 bases. CDR1 ENHRY and CDR2 SYGVKD come from the germline V gene. The CDR3 has 17 amino acids. With 3 bases clipped from V and 0 bases from J, the junction kept 6 bases outside the gene matches. CDR3 in DNA: TGTGCCATCAGTGACGGTCTAGCGGGATTAGCCAAAAACATTCAGTACTTC. The encoded protein is CAISDGLAGLAKNIQYF.

The V gene is TRBV3-1, the J gene TRBJ2-3, with 9 bases matching TRBD2. Per the germline V gene, CDR1 is LGHDT and CDR2 is YNNKEL (reference sequence). The junction had 5 bases not matched to a gene; V was cut back by 1 base and J by 6 bases. CDR3 size: 15 residues. CDR3 bases: TGTGCCAGCAGCCAAGGGTGGAGCGGGGGGGATACGCAGTATTTT. Residues: CASSQGWSGGDTQYF.

The chain employs TRBV19 and TRBJ1-2; D is unclear. The CDR3 sequence is 11 residues long. Per germline, CDR1 LNHDA and CDR2 SQIVND (reference sequence). V was cut by 3 bases and J by 5 bases, with 4 bases left in between. CDR3 amino acids: CASSIGYGYTF. In DNA, the CDR3 is TGTGCCAGTAGTATCGGATATGGCTACACCTTC.

The chain employs TRBV7-9 and TRBJ1-6; perhaps TRBD1 as D (6 bases). This CDR3 has 12 residues. V dropped 3 bases and J dropped 11 bases, with 8 bases sitting between them. The germline CDR1 and CDR2 sequences are SEHNR and FQNEAQ (reference sequence). The CDR3 protein is CASSLTGPPLHF. DNA for the CDR3: TGTGCCAGCAGCTTGACAGGTCCACCCCTCCACTTT. The variable domain in full, completed from reference TRBV7-9 and TRBJ1-6, reads DTGVSQNPRHKITKRGQNVTFRCDPISEHNRLYWYRQTLGQGPEFLTYFQNEAQLEKSRLLSDRFSAERPKGSFSTLEIQRTEQGDSAMYLCASSLTGPPLHFGNGTRLTVT.

The chain employs TRBV2 and TRBJ1-1, with D possibly matching TRBD1 (5 bases). CDR1 and CDR2 from the germline V gene are SNHLY and FYNNEI. CDR3 length: 14 amino acids. The germline V and J ends were trimmed by 4 bases and 5 bases, with 14 bases remaining between them. The CDR3 protein is CASSVEGLGTEAFF. CDR3 sequence (DNA): TGTGCCAGCAGTGTGGAGGGGCTCGGGACTGAAGCTTTCTTT.

This clonotype was recorded a few times. The CDR3 region has the DNA TGTGCCAGCAGCCCGACCCGGGCGGGAGTAGGGTCTGGGGCCAACGTCCTGACTTTC. This translates into CASSPTRAGVGSGANVLTF. The V call is TRBV7-2, the J call TRBJ2-6, with 7 bases that match TRBD2. Germline-derived CDR1 and CDR2 are SGHTA and FQGNSA. The CDR3 has 19 residues. The V gene end was trimmed by 5 bases and the J gene end by 1 base; junction bases not matched to a gene: 14.

CDR3 in DNA: TGCAGCGTGCGCCAAGAGACCCAGTACTTC. Residues: CSVRQETQYF. The J gene is TRBJ2-5, the V gene TRBV29-1; no clear D. Germline values: CDR1 SQVTM, CDR2 ANQGSEA. Trimming took 6 bases from V and 1 from J, leaving 3 bases between them. This CDR3 comprises 10 residues.

The table lists this clonotype with a few counts. The CDR3 protein is CASSPSPAHTDTQYF. CDR3 bases: TGTGCCAGCAGCCCCAGTCCAGCCCACACAGATACGCAGTATTTT. This chain links TRBV9 with TRBJ2-3; D is unresolved. Deletions cut 4 bases from V and 2 bases from J, with 14 bases between. From germline, CDR1 is SGDLS and CDR2 YYNGEE. CDR3 length: 15 amino acids.

This clonotype was observed a few times. This chain connects TRBV27 to TRBJ2-2, with D possibly TRBD2 on 6 matching bases. Trimming removed 5 bases from V and 4 bases from J, with 17 bases in between. This CDR3 is built from 16 residues. The germline V gene encodes CDR1 MNHEY and CDR2 SMNVEV (reference sequence). The CDR3 region has the DNA TGTGCCAGCAGTGCCGGGACTGGGCGCAGCACCGGGGAGCTGTTTTTT. Amino acid sequence: CASSAGTGRSTGELFF.

In its sample, this clonotype was seen a few times. The gene calls are TRBV29-1 and TRBJ1-2; 7 bases line up with TRBD1. CDR3 length: 13 residues. The germline V gene encodes CDR1 SQVTM and CDR2 ANQGSEA. The trim removed 3 bases at V and 5 bases at J, leaving 6 bases unmatched. The CDR3 DNA sequence: TGCAGCGTTGACAGGGGGACATATTATGGCTACACCTTC. Translation gives CSVDRGTYYGYTF.

This clonotype was counted a few times. The chain uses TRBV20-1 and TRBJ2-1; 8 bases agree with TRBD2. The last part of the DNA fits TRBJ2-5 better; the J call may be wrong. The germline gives CDR1 DFQATT, CDR2 SNEGSKA (reference sequence). The CDR3 spans 15 residues. The CDR3 coding sequence is TGCAGTGCTAACACTGCGGGGGGTTACCAAGAGACCCAGTACTTC. It translates to CSANTAGGYQETQYF.

The chain recombines TRBV10-3 with TRBJ1-2, with TRBD1 matching 10 bases. The CDR3 is 14 residues long. Germline CDR1 and CDR2: ENHRY and SYGVKD. J was trimmed by 6 bases and V by 7 bases; bases with no gene match: 8. CDR3 in DNA: TGTGCCATCAAGCAGACAGGGGGCATAAATGGCTACACCTTC. Its translation is CAIKQTGGINGYTF.

The chain has TRBV10-3 and TRBJ2-2; D may be TRBD1 or TRBD2 (5 bases each). CDR1 is ENHRY and CDR2 is SYGVKD in the germline V gene. The CDR3 has 14 amino acids. With 5 bases removed from V and 1 base from J, the gap between germline ends came to 8 bases. This CDR3 is CAISWDGNTGELFF. CDR3 coding DNA: TGTGCCATCAGTTGGGACGGGAACACCGGGGAGCTGTTTTTT.

This clonotype was seen a handful of times. The chain couples TRBV2 to TRBJ2-1; 14 bases match TRBD2. The germline gives CDR1 SNHLY, CDR2 FYNNEI. The V and J ends lost 5 bases and 5 bases, in that order; junction bases with no gene match: 5. This CDR3 has 16 amino acids. Here the CDR3 reads CASSPRLAGGNNEQFF. CDR3 nucleotide sequence: TGTGCCAGCAGTCCCAGACTAGCGGGAGGGAACAATGAGCAGTTCTTC.

This clonotype was counted between two and nine times. This rearrangement joins TRBV27 to TRBJ1-2, with D unclear. This CDR3 has 15 residues. V gave up 0 bases and J gave up 9 bases, with 17 bases separating them. From germline, CDR1 is MNHEY and CDR2 SMNVEV (reference sequence). CDR3 sequence: CASSLSADGSGSYTF. CDR3 sequence (DNA): TGTGCCAGCAGTTTATCGGCCGACGGCTCCGGAAGCTACACCTTC.

Concerning this clonotype: At one of its ends the junction is not consistent with the germline gene, which may arise from a read error. The V gene is TRBV12-3 or TRBV12-4, the J gene TRBJ2-7; 11 nucleotides match TRBD2. This CDR3 region has 13 residues. CDR3 loop: CASSLGLAGGPDF. For the CDR3, the DNA is TGTGCCAGCAGCCTCGGGTTAGCGGGAGGGCCCGACTTC.

The chain carries TRBV27 and TRBJ1-2; 8 bases agree with TRBD1. Germline lookup yields CDR1 MNHEY and CDR2 SMNVEV (reference sequence). The CDR3 totals 14 residues. Losses at the gene ends were 3 bases for V and 6 bases for J; bases not matched to a gene: 6. The CDR3 here is CASSLNRGANGYTF. The CDR3 nucleotides read TGTGCCAGCAGTTTGAACAGGGGGGCGAATGGCTACACCTTC.

The gene calls are TRBV12-3 or TRBV12-4 and TRBJ1-3, with no clear D. With 2 bases removed from V and 5 bases from J, the gap between germline ends came to 4 bases. The CDR3 is 12 amino acids. The CDR3: CASSLPRNTIYF. Written as DNA, the CDR3 is TGTGCCAGCAGTTTACCTCGAAACACCATATATTTT.